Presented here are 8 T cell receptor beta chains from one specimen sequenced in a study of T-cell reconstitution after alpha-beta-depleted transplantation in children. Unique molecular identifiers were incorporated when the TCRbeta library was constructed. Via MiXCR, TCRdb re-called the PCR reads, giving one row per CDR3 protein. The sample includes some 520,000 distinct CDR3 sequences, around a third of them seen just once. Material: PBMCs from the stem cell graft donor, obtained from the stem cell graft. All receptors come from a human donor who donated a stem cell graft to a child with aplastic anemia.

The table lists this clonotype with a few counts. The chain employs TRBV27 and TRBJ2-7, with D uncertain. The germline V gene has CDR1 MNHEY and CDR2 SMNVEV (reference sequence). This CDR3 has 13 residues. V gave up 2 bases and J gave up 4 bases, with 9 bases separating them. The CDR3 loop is CASSLNTGYEQYF. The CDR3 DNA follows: TGTGCCAGCAGTTTAAACACGGGTTACGAGCAGTACTTC.

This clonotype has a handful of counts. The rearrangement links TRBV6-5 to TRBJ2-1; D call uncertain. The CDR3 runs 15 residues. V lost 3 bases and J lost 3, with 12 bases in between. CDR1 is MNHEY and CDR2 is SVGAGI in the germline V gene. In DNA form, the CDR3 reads TGTGCCAGCAGTTATATGGACGCCCTCTACAATGAGCAGTTCTTC. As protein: CASSYMDALYNEQFF.

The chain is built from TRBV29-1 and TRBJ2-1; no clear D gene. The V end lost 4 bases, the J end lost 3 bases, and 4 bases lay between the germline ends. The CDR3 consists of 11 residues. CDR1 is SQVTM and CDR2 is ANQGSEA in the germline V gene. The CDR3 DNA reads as TGCAGCGTTGGGGACTACAATGAGCAGTTCTTC. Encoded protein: CSVGDYNEQFF.

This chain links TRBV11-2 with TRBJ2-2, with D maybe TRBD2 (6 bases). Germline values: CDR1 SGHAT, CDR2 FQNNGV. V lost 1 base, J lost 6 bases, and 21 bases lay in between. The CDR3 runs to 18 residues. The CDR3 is CASSLVVYIGSEPGELFF. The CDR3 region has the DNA TGTGCCAGCAGCTTAGTCGTTTATATCGGGAGTGAGCCCGGGGAGCTGTTTTTT. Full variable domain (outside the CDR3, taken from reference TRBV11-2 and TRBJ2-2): EAGVAQSPRYKIIEKRQSVAFWCNPISGHATLYWYQQILGQGPKLLIQFQNNGVVDDSQLPKDRFSAERLKGVDSTLKIQPAKLEDSAVYLCASSLVVYIGSEPGELFFGEGSRLTVL.

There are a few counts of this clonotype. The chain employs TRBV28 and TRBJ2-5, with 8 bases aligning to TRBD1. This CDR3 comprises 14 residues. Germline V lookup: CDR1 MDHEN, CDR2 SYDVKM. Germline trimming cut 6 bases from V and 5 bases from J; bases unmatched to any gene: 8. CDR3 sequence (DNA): TGTGCCAGCAGCAAATCCAGGGGGCGGGAGACCCAGTACTTC. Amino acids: CASSKSRGRETQYF.

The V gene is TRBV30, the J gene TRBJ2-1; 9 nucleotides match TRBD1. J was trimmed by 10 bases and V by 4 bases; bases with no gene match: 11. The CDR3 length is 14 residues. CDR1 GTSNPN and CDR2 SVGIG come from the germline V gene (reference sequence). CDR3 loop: CAWKPGQGFWEQFF. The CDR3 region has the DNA TGTGCCTGGAAACCGGGACAGGGATTCTGGGAGCAGTTCTTC.

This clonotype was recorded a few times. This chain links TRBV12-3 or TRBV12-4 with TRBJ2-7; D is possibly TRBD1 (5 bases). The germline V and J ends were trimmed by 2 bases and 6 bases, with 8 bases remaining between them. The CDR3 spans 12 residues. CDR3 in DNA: TGTGCCAGCAGTTTATCAGGGCGCGAGCAGTACTTC. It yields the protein CASSLSGREQYF.

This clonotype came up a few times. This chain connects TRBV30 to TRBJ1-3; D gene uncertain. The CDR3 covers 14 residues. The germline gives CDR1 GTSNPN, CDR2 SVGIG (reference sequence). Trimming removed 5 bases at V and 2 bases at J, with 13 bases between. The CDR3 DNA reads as TGTGCCTGGGGCGGGCTATCAGCTGGAAACACCATATATTTT. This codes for CAWGGLSAGNTIYF.